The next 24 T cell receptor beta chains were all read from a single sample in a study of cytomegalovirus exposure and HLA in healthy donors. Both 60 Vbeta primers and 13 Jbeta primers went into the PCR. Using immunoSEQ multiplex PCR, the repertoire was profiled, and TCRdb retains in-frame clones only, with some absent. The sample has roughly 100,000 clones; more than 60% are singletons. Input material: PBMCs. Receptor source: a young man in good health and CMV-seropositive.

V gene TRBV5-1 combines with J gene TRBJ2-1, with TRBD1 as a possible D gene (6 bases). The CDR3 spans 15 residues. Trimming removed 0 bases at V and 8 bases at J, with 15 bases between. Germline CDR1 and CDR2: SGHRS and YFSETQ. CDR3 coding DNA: TGCGCCAGCAGCTTGGGGGACGTGGGGGCACATGAGCAGTTCTTC. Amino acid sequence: CASSLGDVGAHEQFF.

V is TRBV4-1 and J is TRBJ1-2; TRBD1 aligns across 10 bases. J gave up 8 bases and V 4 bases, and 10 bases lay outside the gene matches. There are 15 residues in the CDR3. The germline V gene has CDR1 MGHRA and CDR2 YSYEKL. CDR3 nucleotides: TGCGCCAGCAGCCCTTACCGGGACAGGGGCTGGGGCTACACCTTC. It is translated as CASSPYRDRGWGYTF.

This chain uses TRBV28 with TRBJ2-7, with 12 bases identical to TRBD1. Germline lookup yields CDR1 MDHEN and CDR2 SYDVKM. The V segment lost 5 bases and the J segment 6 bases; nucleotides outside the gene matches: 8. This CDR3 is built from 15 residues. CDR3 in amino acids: CASSPPGTGGGEQYF. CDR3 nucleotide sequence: TGTGCCAGCAGTCCACCCGGGACAGGGGGCGGCGAGCAGTACTTC.

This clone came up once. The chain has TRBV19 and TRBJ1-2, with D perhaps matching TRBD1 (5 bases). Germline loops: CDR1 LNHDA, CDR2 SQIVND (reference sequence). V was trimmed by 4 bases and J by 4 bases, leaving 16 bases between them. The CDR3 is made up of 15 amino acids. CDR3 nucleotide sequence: TGTGCCAGTAGTAACCTCCGACAGTCGGTCTATGGCTACACCTTC. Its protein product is CASSNLRQSVYGYTF.

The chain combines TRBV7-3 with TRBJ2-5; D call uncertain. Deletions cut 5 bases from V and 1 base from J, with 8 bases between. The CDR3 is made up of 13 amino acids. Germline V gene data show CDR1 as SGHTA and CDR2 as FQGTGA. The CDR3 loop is CASSRTVQETQYF. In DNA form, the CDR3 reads TGTGCCAGCAGCCGTACAGTCCAAGAGACCCAGTACTTC.

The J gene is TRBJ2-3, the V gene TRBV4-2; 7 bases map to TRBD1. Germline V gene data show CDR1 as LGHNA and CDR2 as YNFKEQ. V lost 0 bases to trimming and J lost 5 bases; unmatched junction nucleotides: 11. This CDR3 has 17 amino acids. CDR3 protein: CASSQDRWQGDVDTQYF. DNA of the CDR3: TGTGCCAGCAGCCAAGACCGATGGCAGGGGGACGTAGATACGCAGTATTTT.

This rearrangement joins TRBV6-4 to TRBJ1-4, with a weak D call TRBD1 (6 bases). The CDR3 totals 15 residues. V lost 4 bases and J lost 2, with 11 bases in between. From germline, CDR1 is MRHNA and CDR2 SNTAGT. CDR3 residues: CASSARGGTNEKLFF. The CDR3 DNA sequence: TGTGCCAGCAGTGCTCGGGGGGGCACTAATGAAAAACTGTTTTTT.

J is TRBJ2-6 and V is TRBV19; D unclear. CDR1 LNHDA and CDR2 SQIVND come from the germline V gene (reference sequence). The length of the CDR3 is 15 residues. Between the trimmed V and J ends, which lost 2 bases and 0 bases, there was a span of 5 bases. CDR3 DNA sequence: TGTGCCAGTAGTATAACAAGCTCTGGGGCCAACGTCCTGACTTTC. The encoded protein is CASSITSSGANVLTF.

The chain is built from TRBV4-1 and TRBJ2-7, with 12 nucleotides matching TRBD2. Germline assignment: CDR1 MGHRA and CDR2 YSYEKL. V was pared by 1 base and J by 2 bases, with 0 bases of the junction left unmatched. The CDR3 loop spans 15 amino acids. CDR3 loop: CASSQGTSGAYEQYF. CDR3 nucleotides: TGCGCCAGCAGCCAAGGGACTAGCGGGGCCTACGAGCAGTACTTC.

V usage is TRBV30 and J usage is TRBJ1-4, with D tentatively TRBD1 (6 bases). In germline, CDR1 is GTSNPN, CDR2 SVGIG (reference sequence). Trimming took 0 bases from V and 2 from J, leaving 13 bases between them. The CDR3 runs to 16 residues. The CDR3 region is CAWSVGGKMTNEKLFF. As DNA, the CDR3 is TGTGCCTGGAGTGTAGGGGGAAAGATGACTAATGAAAAACTGTTTTTT.

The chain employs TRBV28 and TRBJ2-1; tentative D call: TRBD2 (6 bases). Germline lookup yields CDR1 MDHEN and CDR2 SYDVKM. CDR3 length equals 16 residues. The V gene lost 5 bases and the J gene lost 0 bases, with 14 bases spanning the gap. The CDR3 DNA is TGTGCCAGCAGTGGGGCGGGGCCTGGCTCCTACAATGAGCAGTTCTTC. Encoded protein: CASSGAGPGSYNEQFF.

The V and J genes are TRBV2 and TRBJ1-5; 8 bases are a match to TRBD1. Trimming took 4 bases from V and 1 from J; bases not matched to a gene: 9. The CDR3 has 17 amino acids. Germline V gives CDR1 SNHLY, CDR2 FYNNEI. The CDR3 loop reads CASSVDRVRGSNQPQHF. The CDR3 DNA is TGTGCCAGCAGTGTGGACAGGGTAAGAGGAAGCAATCAGCCCCAGCATTTT.

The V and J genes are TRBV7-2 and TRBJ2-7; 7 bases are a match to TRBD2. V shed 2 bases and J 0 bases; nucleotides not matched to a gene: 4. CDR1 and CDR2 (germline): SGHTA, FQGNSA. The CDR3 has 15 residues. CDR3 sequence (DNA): TGTGCCAGCAGCTTAATCCGGGACTACTCCTACGAGCAGTACTTC. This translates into CASSLIRDYSYEQYF.

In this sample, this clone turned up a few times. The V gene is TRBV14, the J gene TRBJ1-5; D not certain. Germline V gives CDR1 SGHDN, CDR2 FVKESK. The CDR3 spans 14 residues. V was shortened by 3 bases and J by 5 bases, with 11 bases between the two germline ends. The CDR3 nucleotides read TGTGCCAGCAGCCAGAGTTTGAGTTATCAGCCCCAGCATTTT. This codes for CASSQSLSYQPQHF.

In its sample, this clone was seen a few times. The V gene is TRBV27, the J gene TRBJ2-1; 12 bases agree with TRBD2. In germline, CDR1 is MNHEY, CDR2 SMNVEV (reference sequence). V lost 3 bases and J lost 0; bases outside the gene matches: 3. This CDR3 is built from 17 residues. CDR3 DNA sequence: TGTGCCAGCAGTTTGGGACTAGCGGGTTCCTCCTACAATGAGCAGTTCTTC. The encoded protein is CASSLGLAGSSYNEQFF.

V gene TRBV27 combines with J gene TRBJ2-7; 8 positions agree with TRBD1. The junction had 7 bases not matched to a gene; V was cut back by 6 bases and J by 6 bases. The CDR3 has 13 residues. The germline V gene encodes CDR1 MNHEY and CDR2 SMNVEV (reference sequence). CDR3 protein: CASSRDRGREQYF. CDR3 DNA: TGTGCCAGCAGCCGCGACAGGGGTCGCGAGCAGTACTTC.

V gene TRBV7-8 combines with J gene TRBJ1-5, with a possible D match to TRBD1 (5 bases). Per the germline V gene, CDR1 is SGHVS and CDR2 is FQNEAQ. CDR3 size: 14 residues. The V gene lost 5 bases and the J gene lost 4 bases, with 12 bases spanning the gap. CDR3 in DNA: TGTGCCAGCAGCCCCGACAGTAGAAATCAGCCCCAGCATTTT. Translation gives CASSPDSRNQPQHF.

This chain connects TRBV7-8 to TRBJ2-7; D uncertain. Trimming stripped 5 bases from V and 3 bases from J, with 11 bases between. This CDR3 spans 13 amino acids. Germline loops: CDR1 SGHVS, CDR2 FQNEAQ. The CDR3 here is CASSTQFDYEQYF. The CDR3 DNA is TGTGCCAGCAGCACACAGTTCGACTACGAGCAGTACTTC. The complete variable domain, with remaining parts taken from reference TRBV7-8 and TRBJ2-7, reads GAGVSQSPRYKVAKRGQDVALRCDPISGHVSLFWYQQALGQGPEFLTYFQNEAQLDKSGLPSDRFFAERPEGSVSTLKIQRTQQEDSAVYLCASSTQFDYEQYFGPGTRLTVT.

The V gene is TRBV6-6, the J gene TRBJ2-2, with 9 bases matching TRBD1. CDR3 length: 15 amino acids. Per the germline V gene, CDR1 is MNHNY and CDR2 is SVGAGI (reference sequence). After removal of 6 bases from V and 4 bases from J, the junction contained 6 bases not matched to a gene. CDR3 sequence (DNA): TGTGCCAGCAGCCCCGGGACAGGGTCCACCGGGGAGCTGTTTTTT. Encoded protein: CASSPGTGSTGELFF.

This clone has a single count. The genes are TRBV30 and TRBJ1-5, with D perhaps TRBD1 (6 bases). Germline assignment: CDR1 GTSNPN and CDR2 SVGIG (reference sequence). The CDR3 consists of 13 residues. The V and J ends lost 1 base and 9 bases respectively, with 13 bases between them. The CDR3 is CAWSAAGALPQHF. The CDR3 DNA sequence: TGTGCCTGGAGTGCGGCAGGGGCCTTGCCCCAGCATTTT. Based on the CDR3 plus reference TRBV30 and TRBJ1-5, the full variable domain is SQTIHQWPATLVQPVGSPLSLECTVEGTSNPNLYWYRQAAGRGLQLLFYSVGIGQISSEVPQNLSASRPQDRQFILSSKKLLLSDSGFYLCAWSAAGALPQHFGDGTRLSIL.

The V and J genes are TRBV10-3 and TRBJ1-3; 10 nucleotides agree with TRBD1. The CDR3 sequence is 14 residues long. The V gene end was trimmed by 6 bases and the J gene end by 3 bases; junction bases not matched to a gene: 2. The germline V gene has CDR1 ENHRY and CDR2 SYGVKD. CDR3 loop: CAIRGQGDGNTIYF. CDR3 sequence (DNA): TGTGCCATCAGAGGACAGGGGGATGGAAACACCATATATTTT.

CDR3 nucleotides: TGTGCCAGTAGTATTGCGAGTGAAGCTTTCTTT. It yields the protein CASSIASEAFF. V usage is TRBV19 and J usage is TRBJ1-1, with D uncertain. The V gene's germline CDR1 is LNHDA and CDR2 SQIVND (reference sequence). This CDR3 has 11 amino acids. V was cut by 3 bases and J by 7 bases, with 6 bases left in between.

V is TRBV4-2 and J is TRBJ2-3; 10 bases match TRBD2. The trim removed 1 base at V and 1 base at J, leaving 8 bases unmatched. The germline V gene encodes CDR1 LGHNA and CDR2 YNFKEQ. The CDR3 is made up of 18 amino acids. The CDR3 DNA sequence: TGTGCCAGCAGCCAAGTTAGCGGGGGGAGGGTAGGCACAGATACGCAGTATTTT. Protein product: CASSQVSGGRVGTDTQYF.

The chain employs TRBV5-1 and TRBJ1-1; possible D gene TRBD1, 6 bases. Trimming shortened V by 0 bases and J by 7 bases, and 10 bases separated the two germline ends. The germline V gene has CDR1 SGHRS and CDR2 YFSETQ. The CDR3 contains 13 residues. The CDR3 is CASSLEGVSEAFF. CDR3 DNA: TGCGCCAGCAGCTTGGAGGGGGTGAGTGAAGCTTTCTTT.